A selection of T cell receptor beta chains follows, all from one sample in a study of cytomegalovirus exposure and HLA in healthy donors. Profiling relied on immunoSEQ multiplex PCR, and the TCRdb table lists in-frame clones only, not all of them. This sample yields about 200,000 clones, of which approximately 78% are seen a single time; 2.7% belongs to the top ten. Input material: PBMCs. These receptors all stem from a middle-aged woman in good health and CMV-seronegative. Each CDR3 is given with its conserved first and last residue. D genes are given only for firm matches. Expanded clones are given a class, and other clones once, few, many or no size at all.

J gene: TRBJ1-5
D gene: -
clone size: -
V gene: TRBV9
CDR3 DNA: TGTGCCAGCAGCGCAAAGACAGGTCATCTCCTTAGCAATCAGCCCCAGCATTTT
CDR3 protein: CASSAKTGHLLSNQPQHF

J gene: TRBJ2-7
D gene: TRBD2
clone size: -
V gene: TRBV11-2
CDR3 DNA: TGTGCCAGCAGCCCAGGGAGCGGGACCCCCTACGAGCAGTACTTC
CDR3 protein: CASSPGSGTPYEQYF

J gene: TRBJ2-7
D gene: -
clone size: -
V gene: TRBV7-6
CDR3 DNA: TGTGCCAGCAGCTTTGCCCAGCAGGCCGCCTACGAGCAGTACTTC
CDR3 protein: CASSFAQQAAYEQYF

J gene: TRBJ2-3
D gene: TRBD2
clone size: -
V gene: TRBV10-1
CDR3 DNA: TGCGCCAGCAGTGGTACCCCGGGACTAGCGGGAGGAGATACGCAGTATTTT
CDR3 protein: CASSGTPGLAGGDTQYF

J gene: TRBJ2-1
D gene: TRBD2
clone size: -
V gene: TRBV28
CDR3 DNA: TGTGCCAGCAGTTTAGTCGGGAGGGCCCTGTCCTACAATGAGCAGTTCTTC
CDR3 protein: CASSLVGRALSYNEQFF

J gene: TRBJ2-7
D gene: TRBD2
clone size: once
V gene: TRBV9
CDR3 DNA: TGTGCCAGCAGCGGAGGCGGGGGCTACGAGCAGTACTTC
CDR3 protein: CASSGGGGYEQYF

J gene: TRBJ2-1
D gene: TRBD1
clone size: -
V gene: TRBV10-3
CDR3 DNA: TGTGCCATCAAGGGACAGCCTAACAATGAGCAGTTCTTC
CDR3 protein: CAIKGQPNNEQFF

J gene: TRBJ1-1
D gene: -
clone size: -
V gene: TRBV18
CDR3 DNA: TGTGCCAGCTCACGAACGGCCCAGGGGAACACTGAAGCTTTCTTT
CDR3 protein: CASSRTAQGNTEAFF

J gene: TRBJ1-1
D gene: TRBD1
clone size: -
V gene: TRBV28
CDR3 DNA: TGTGCCAGCAGTTTCGGTTTTTCGTTCGACCCTGCCCGACAGGGGCTGAACACTGAAGCTTTCTTT
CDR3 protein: CASSFGFSFDPARQGLNTEAFF

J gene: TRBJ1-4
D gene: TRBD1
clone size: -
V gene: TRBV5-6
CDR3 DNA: TGTGCCAGCAGCTTGGAGGGACAGGGGGATGAAAAACTGTTTTTT
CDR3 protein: CASSLEGQGDEKLFF

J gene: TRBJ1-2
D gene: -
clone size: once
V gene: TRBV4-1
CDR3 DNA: TGCGCCAGCAGCCAAGATCATAACAGGGGCTACACCTTC
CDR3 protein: CASSQDHNRGYTF

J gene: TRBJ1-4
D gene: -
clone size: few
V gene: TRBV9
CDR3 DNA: TGTGCCAGCAGCGCTTCGTGGGGGGCTAATGAAAAACTGTTTTTT
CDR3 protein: CASSASWGANEKLFF

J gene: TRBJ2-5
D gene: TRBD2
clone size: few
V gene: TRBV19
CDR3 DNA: TGTGCCAGTAGTATCAGAGGACCTAGCGGGAGTCGGGGAGAGACCCAGTACTTC
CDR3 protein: CASSIRGPSGSRGETQYF

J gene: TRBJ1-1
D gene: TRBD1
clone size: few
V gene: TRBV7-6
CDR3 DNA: TGTGCCAGCAGCTTAGGAGGACAGGGGGCTAATGAAGCTTTCTTT
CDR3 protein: CASSLGGQGANEAFF

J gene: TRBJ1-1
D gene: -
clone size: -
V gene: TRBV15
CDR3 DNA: TGTGCCACCAGCAGAGAAGGCGTCCGGGTAGCTTTCTTT
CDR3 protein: CATSREGVRVAFF

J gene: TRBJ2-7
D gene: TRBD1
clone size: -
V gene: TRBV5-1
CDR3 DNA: TGCGCCAGCAGCTTGGAACGACGGGGACAGATGAACTACGAGCAGTACTTC
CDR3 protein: CASSLERRGQMNYEQYF

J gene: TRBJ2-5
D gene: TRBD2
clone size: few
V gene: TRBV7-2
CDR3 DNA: TGTGCCAGCAGCTTGGGACTAGCGGGAAATCAAGAGACCCAGTACTTC
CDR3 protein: CASSLGLAGNQETQYF

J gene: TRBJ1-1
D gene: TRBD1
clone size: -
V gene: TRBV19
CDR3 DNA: TGTGCCAGTAGTAATCAGGGGGCCGGCACTGAAGCTTTCTTT
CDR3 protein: CASSNQGAGTEAFF

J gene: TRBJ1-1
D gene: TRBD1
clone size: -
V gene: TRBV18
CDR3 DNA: TGTGCCAGCTCACCACTCGGACAGGGTCGTGTGGGTACTGAAGCTTTCTTT
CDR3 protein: CASSPLGQGRVGTEAFF

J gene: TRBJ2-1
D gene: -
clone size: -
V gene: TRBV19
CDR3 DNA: TGTGCCAGTAGTCTAACTTCCTACAATGAGCAGTTCTTC
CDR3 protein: CASSLTSYNEQFF

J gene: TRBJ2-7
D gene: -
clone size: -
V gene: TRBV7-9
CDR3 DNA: TGTGCCAGCAGCTTCTTGTCCTACGAGCAGTACTTC
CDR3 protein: CASSFLSYEQYF

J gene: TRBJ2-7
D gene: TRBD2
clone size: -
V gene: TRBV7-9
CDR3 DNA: TGTTCCAGCAGCTTAGGCGGGAGTTCTCGCCCGGGCGAGCAGTACTTC
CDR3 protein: CSSSLGGSSRPGEQYF

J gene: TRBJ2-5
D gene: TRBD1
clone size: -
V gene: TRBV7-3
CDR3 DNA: TGTGCCAGCAGCCAGGGGGCGGACGAGACCCAGTACTTC
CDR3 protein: CASSQGADETQYF

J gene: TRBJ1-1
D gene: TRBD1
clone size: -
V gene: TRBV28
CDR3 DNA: TGTGCCAGCAGTCGGACAGGGGGCTTTTTGAACACTGAAGCTTTCTTT
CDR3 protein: CASSRTGGFLNTEAFF

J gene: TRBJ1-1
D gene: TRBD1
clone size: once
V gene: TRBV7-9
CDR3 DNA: TGTGCCAGCAGCACCCGGACAGGGGTGAACACTGAAGCTTTCTTT
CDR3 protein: CASSTRTGVNTEAFF

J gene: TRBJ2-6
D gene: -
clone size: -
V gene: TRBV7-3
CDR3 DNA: TGTGCCAGCAGCCCCTTCAGTGGTACTGGGGCCAACGTCCTGACTTTC
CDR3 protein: CASSPFSGTGANVLTF

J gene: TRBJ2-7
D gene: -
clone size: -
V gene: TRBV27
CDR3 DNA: TGTGCCAGCATCTACGGAGGGGAGCAGTACTTC
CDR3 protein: CASIYGGEQYF

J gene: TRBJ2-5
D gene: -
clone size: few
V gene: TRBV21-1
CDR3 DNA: TGTGCCAGCAGGGGGAGGGAGACCCAGTACTTC
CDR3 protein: CASRGRETQYF

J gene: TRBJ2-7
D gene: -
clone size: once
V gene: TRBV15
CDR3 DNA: TGTGCCACCAGCAGAGAGAGGTCACGCGAGCAGTACTTC
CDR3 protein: CATSRERSREQYF

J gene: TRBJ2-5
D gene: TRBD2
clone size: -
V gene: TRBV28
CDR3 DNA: TGTGCCAGCAGTCCGGGGACTAGCGATGTGAAGACCCAGTACTTC
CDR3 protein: CASSPGTSDVKTQYF

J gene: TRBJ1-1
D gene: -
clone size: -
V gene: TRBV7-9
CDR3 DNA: TGTGCCAGCAGCGGCCGACAGGTCATGAACACTGAAGCTTTCTTT
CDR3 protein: CASSGRQVMNTEAFF

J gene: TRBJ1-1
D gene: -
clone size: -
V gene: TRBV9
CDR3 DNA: TGTGCCAGTTCTCGGGGGGGGACATTGAACACTGAAGCTTTCTTT
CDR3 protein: CASSRGGTLNTEAFF

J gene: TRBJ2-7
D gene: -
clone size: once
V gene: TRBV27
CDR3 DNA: TGTGCCAGCGGGGGACTTCCTCCTGACGAGCAGTACTTC
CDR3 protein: CASGGLPPDEQYF

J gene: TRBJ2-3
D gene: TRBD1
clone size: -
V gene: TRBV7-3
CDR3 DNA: TGTGCCAGCAGCTTAATGGGACAGGGATCTACTACGCAGTATTTT
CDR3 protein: CASSLMGQGSTTQYF

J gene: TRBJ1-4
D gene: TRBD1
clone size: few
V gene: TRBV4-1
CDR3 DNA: TGCGCCAGCAGCCAGCCTCCAATTCCCAGGGGGGAAAAACTGTTTTTT
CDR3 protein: CASSQPPIPRGEKLFF

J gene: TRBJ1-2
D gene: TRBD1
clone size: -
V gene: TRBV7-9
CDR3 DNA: TGTGCCAGCAGCTTATTGGGACAGGGTTTAGGAGGCTACACCTTC
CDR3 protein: CASSLLGQGLGGYTF

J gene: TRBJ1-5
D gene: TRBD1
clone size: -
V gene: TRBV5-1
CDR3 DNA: TGCGCCAGCAGCTTGACAGGGGCCGGCAATCAGCCCCAGCATTTT
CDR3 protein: CASSLTGAGNQPQHF

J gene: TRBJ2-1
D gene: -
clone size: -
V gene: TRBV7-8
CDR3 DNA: TGTGCCAGCAGCACCCCTGGTCCGGGGAACTACAATGAGCAGTTCTTC
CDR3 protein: CASSTPGPGNYNEQFF

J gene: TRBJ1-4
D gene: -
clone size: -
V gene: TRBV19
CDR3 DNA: TGTGCCAGCTCAGGGATACGAGCTAATGAAAAACTGTTTTTT
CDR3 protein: CASSGIRANEKLFF

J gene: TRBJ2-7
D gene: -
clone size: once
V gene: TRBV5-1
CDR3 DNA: TGCGCCAGCAGCTTGACAGGGATTTCCTACGAGCAGTACTTC
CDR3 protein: CASSLTGISYEQYF

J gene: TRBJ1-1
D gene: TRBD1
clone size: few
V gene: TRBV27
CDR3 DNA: TGTGCCAGCAGTCCGGACAGGGGGCTCACTGAAGCTTTCTTT
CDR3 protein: CASSPDRGLTEAFF

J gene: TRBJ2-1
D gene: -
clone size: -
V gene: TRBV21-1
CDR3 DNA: TGTGCCAGCAGCGCCAGGGGACAGGGGGCGCCCAATGAGCAGTTCTTC
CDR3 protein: CASSARGQGAPNEQFF

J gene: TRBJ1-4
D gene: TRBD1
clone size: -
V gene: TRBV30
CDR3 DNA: TGTGCCTGGATCGGTGACGACAGGGGAACAACTAATGAAAAACTGTTTTTT
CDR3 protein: CAWIGDDRGTTNEKLFF

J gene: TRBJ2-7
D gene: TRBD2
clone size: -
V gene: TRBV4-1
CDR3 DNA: TGCGCCAGCAGCCAAGATCTTAGCGGGGCCATCTACGAGCAGTACTTC
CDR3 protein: CASSQDLSGAIYEQYF